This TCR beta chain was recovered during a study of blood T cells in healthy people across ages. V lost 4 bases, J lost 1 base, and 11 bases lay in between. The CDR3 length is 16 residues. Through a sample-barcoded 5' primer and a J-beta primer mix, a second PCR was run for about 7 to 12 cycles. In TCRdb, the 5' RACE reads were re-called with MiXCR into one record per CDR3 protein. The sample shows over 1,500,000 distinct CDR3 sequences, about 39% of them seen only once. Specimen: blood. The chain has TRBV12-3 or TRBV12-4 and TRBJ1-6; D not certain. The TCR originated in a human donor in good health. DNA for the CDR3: TGTGCCAGCAGTTCTATGGGGAGTTCCTATAATTCACCCCTCCACTTT. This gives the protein CASSSMGSSYNSPLHF.